The sequence of this T cell receptor beta chain was determined in a study of regulatory T cells in long-lasting Graves disease. Study information: Antithyroid drug intake by newly diagnosed Graves' patients had lasted under 3 months.

There are a few counts of this clonotype. Time point: newly diagnosed GD, antithyroid drugs for less than 3 months. Researchers made the TCR library from RNA that was extracted from PBMCs. Building of the TCR beta libraries involved iRepertoire HTBI primers and Arm-PCR of CDR3 regions. Each CDR3 protein gets one entry after TCRdb re-called the multiplex PCR reads with MiXCR. The sample consists of hundreds of thousands of distinct CDR3 sequences, roughly 15% of them appearing once. Germline CDR1 is MGHRA and CDR2 is YSYEKL. The CDR3 has 15 residues. V shed 4 bases and J 5 bases; nucleotides not matched to a gene: 10. This sample also belongs to another study, concerning T cells in Graves' hyperthyroidism and ophthalmopathy.

V usage is TRBV4-1 and J usage is TRBJ2-5, with 7 bases aligning to TRBD2. The source is a man aged 18-30 years with Graves disease. The sequencing used peripheral blood mononuclear cells (PBMCs), collected at new diagnosis, from a patient treated with antithyroid drugs. The DNA for the CDR3 is TGCGCCAGCAGCCTTCTAAGGGGCGGGAGCGAGACCCAGTACTTC. Encoded protein: CASSLLRGGSETQYF.